This is a list of T cell receptor beta chains from one sample in a study of cytomegalovirus exposure and HLA in healthy donors. The table came from immunoSEQ multiplex PCR; TCRdb's copy has only in-frame clones and leaves some out. This sample carries roughly 240,000 clones, around 83% of them seen once, and the ten largest clones take approximately 0.24%. Sequences were obtained from PBMCs. The receptor source for this set is a girl aged 2 to 9 in good health and CMV-seronegative. Both conserved end residues are part of each CDR3. The D gene is left open where the match is weak. A clone size is listed for some rows: how often the clone was seen (once, few, many), or a class if it is expanded.

J | size | V | D | CDR3 | DNA
TRBJ1-1 | NA | TRBV9 | NA | CASSGRAGDMRKTEAFF | TGTGCCAGCAGCGGGAGAGCAGGGGACATGCGGAAAACTGAAGCTTTCTTT
TRBJ1-2 | NA | TRBV7-9 | NA | CASSPTTGTNYGYTF | TGTGCCAGCAGCCCTACGACAGGAACTAACTATGGCTACACCTTC
TRBJ2-7 | NA | TRBV14 | NA | CASSQGRGLEQYF | TGTGCCAGCAGCCAAGGTCGAGGTCTCGAGCAGTACTTC
TRBJ2-7 | NA | TRBV2 | NA | CASSPQGYEQYF | TGTGCCAGCAGTCCACAGGGCTACGAGCAGTACTTC
TRBJ2-1 | NA | TRBV19 | NA | CAGLPARSYNEQFF | TGTGCCGGCCTACCAGCGAGGTCCTACAATGAGCAGTTCTTC
TRBJ2-4 | once | TRBV11-2 | NA | CASSPRGWIQYF | TGTGCCAGCAGCCCAAGGGGTTGGATTCAGTACTTC
TRBJ2-6 | NA | TRBV11-2 | TRBD1 | CASSRQGANGANVLTF | TGTGCCAGCAGTCGACAGGGGGCAAATGGGGCCAACGTCCTGACTTTC
TRBJ1-2 | NA | TRBV6-1 | TRBD1 | CASRFPGTGTTGYTF | TGTGCCAGCAGATTCCCCGGGACAGGTACTACCGGCTACACCTTC
TRBJ2-3 | once | TRBV9 | NA | CASSSRSNTDTQYF | TGTGCCAGCAGCTCCCGGAGCAACACAGATACGCAGTATTTT
TRBJ1-1 | few | TRBV30 | TRBD1 | CAWSAPGQGHTEAFF | TGTGCCTGGAGTGCCCCGGGACAGGGGCACACTGAAGCTTTCTTT
TRBJ1-4 | NA | TRBV11-2 | TRBD1 | CASSNRGTGQWLTNEKLFF | TGTGCCAGCAGCAACCGCGGGACAGGGCAGTGGTTGACTAATGAAAAACTGTTTTTT
TRBJ2-5 | NA | TRBV27 | NA | CASSSRYEGVGETQYF | TGTGCCAGCAGTTCCCGTTATGAGGGAGTGGGAGAGACCCAGTACTTC
TRBJ2-7 | NA | TRBV6-5 | NA | CASTPRGSVYEQYF | TGTGCCAGCACTCCCCGAGGTAGCGTCTACGAGCAGTACTTC
TRBJ2-1 | few | TRBV5-1 | TRBD1 | CASSLRDSSYNEQFF | TGCGCCAGCAGCTTGAGGGACAGCTCCTACAATGAGCAGTTCTTC
TRBJ1-2 | once | TRBV2 | NA | CAGPSYGYTF | TGTGCGGGGCCCTCCTATGGCTACACCTTC
TRBJ1-2 | NA | TRBV12-5 | NA | CASGLVAVGSSGYTF | TGTGCTAGTGGTTTGGTAGCGGTGGGAAGTAGTGGCTACACCTTC
TRBJ2-2 | NA | TRBV4-1 | TRBD1 | CASSQVTGTGWTGGELFF | TGCGCCAGCAGCCAAGTTACCGGGACAGGGTGGACTGGCGGGGAGCTGTTTTTT
TRBJ1-2 | NA | TRBV2 | NA | CASSGGMGAYYGYTF | TGTGCCAGCAGTGGAGGAATGGGGGCATATTATGGCTACACCTTC
TRBJ1-5 | NA | TRBV6-5 | NA | CASRLGVAQPQHF | TGTGCCAGCCGCCTTGGTGTGGCTCAGCCCCAGCATTTT
TRBJ2-3 | NA | TRBV7-8 | TRBD2 | CASSSNAGTSFGTDTQYF | TGTGCCAGCAGCTCGAATGCCGGGACTAGCTTTGGCACAGATACGCAGTATTTT
TRBJ2-1 | once | TRBV7-6 | TRBD2 | CASSLEGLALNEQFF | TGTGCCAGCAGCTTAGAGGGACTAGCGCTCAATGAGCAGTTCTTC
TRBJ2-7 | NA | TRBV29-1 | NA | CSVYISYEQYF | TGCAGCGTTTACATCTCCTACGAGCAGTACTTC
TRBJ2-3 | NA | TRBV2 | NA | CASSEQGFSTDTQYF | TGTGCCAGCAGTGAACAGGGGTTTAGCACAGATACGCAGTATTTT
TRBJ2-4 | NA | TRBV6-5 | TRBD2 | CASSFGLSGGRNIQYF | TGTGCCAGCAGTTTCGGGTTATCGGGAGGGCGAAACATTCAGTACTTC
TRBJ2-1 | NA | TRBV9 | NA | CASSTRYYNEQFF | TGTGCCAGCAGCACCCGGTACTACAATGAGCAGTTCTTC
TRBJ1-3 | NA | TRBV6-5 | NA | CASSVDRAGNTIYF | TGTGCCAGCAGTGTTGATCGGGCTGGAAACACCATATATTTT
TRBJ2-3 | NA | TRBV14 | TRBD1 | CASSPEMGQPQDTQYF | TGTGCCAGCAGCCCCGAAATGGGACAGCCCCAAGATACGCAGTATTTT
TRBJ2-2 | NA | TRBV29-1 | NA | CSGRGEMRTGELFF | TGCAGCGGCCGCGGGGAAATGAGGACCGGGGAGCTGTTTTTT
TRBJ2-7 | NA | TRBV5-4 | NA | CASSLAGGAGDEQYF | TGTGCCAGCAGCTTGGCGGGGGGCGCAGGGGACGAGCAGTACTTC
TRBJ2-1 | NA | TRBV6-5 | TRBD2 | CASSSPGGGDNEQFF | TGTGCCAGCAGCTCACCCGGGGGGGGAGACAATGAGCAGTTCTTC
TRBJ2-1 | NA | TRBV5-4 | NA | CASSLDRGVSYNEQLF | TGTGCCAGCAGCTTGGACCGGGGAGTCAGCTACAATGAGCAGCTCTTC
TRBJ2-4 | NA | TRBV28 | NA | CASSLKNKGNIQYF | TGTGCCAGCAGTTTGAAAAACAAGGGGAACATTCAGTACTTC
TRBJ1-1 | NA | TRBV7-9 | NA | CSSSFGGTEAFF | TGTTCCAGCAGCTTTGGGGGGACTGAAGCTTTCTTT
TRBJ1-2 | NA | TRBV27 | NA | CASNETDRPSYGYTF | TGTGCCAGCAATGAAACGGACAGACCATCTTATGGCTACACCTTC
TRBJ1-4 | NA | TRBV28 | NA | CASSPDSVMSEKLFF | TGTGCCAGCAGTCCCGACAGTGTAATGAGTGAAAAACTGTTTTTT
TRBJ2-7 | NA | TRBV6-1 | TRBD2 | CASRPGGLPYEQYF | TGTGCCAGCAGACCGGGAGGCCTACCCTACGAGCAGTACTTC
TRBJ1-5 | NA | TRBV27 | NA | CASSLTSVWSGQPQHF | TGTGCCAGCAGTTTAACCTCTGTGTGGTCGGGTCAGCCCCAGCATTTT
TRBJ1-5 | NA | TRBV19 | TRBD1 | CASRVWTGVNQPQHF | TGTGCCAGTAGGGTATGGACAGGGGTAAATCAGCCCCAGCATTTT
TRBJ2-1 | NA | TRBV4-1 | TRBD2 | CASSQDRAGLAGGRYNEQFF | TGCGCCAGCAGCCAAGATCGCGCGGGACTAGCGGGAGGGCGATACAATGAGCAGTTCTTC
TRBJ1-2 | NA | TRBV21-1 | NA | CASIQGDKAANYGYTF | TGTGCCAGCATACAGGGAGACAAAGCTGCTAACTATGGCTACACCTTC
TRBJ2-7 | NA | TRBV10-3 | NA | CATERGGNEQYF | TGTGCCACCGAGAGGGGGGGAAACGAGCAGTACTTC
TRBJ1-4 | NA | TRBV12-5 | NA | CASGSQTSLFF | TGTGCTAGTGGTTCCCAGACATCCCTGTTTTTT
TRBJ1-4 | NA | TRBV5-1 | TRBD1 | CASSLGGTGGANEKLFF | TGCGCCAGCAGCTTGGGGGGAACAGGGGGCGCGAATGAAAAACTGTTTTTT
TRBJ2-7 | NA | TRBV2 | NA | CASRSGDGYEQYF | TGTGCCAGCAGATCAGGGGATGGCTACGAGCAGTACTTC
TRBJ2-1 | few | TRBV6-5 | TRBD2 | CASRETSGGFHEQFF | TGTGCCAGCAGGGAAACTAGCGGGGGATTCCATGAGCAGTTCTTC
TRBJ2-7 | NA | TRBV5-1 | NA | CASSLAGEREQYF | TGCGCCAGCAGCTTGGCAGGGGAACGCGAGCAGTACTTC
TRBJ2-3 | NA | TRBV6-6 | NA | CASSYRGSLADTQYF | TGTGCCAGCAGTTACCGAGGGAGTTTGGCAGATACGCAGTATTTT
TRBJ1-1 | NA | TRBV7-9 | NA | CASSLGEGKGNTEAFF | TGTGCCAGCAGCTTAGGTGAGGGAAAGGGGAACACTGAAGCTTTCTTT
TRBJ2-2 | NA | TRBV30 | TRBD1 | CAWSVRGRGRLVPGELFF | TGTGCCTGGAGTGTACGTGGCAGGGGGCGGCTCGTTCCCGGGGAGCTGTTTTTT
TRBJ2-3 | NA | TRBV7-9 | NA | CSSSLGAYSDTQYF | TGTTCCAGCAGCTTAGGGGCCTATTCAGATACGCAGTATTTT
TRBJ2-5 | NA | TRBV11-2 | TRBD1 | CASSSATGIKTQYF | TGTGCCAGCAGCTCGGCGACAGGGATAAAGACCCAGTACTTC